Reported below is one T cell receptor (beta chain). As yet, its antigen is unknown. The data were produced by immunoSEQ multiplex PCR, yet TCRdb's version contains in-frame clones alone and is incomplete. The sample has tens of thousands of clones, 60% to 70% seen once. Time point specified: cycle 4 day 1 (C4D1), after around six weeks of nivolumab. All patients relapsed after autologous stem cell transplantation, and brentuximab vedotin exposure varied. The data were obtained in a study of PD-1 blockade in classical Hodgkin lymphoma. Study details: With a 2-week interval, patients received intravenous nivolumab at 3 mg/kg.

General study points: Newly diagnosed patients were reported to start with lower TCR diversity than healthy donors. Those achieving complete response showed baseline diversity like newly diagnosed patients. Some patients started nivolumab under 1 year after ASCT, and they were excluded.

The sample here was peripheral blood mononuclear cells (PBMCs), taken before the fourth cycle of nivolumab. The source is a human donor with classical Hodgkin lymphoma.

The CDR3 DNA reads as TGTGCCATAAACACCGGGACGCCCCACGAGCAGTACTTC. Translation gives CAINTGTPHEQYF. This chain joins TRBV28 and TRBJ2-7; D tentatively fits TRBD1 or TRBD2 (5 bases each). CDR3 length: 13 residues. Germline V gene data show CDR1 as MDHEN and CDR2 as SYDVKM. V was shortened by 10 bases and J by 5 bases, with 18 bases between the two germline ends.